Described below is a single TCR beta chain sequence and its context. The antigen is not known. Next came a second PCR, run for about 6 to 12 cycles, which used a sample-barcoded 5' primer along with a J-beta primer mix. Via MiXCR, TCRdb re-called the 5' RACE reads, giving one row per CDR3 protein. The sample includes approximately 1.5 million distinct CDR3 sequences, roughly 32% of them seen just once. Trimming pared 0 bases from V and 7 bases from J, leaving 9 bases between. In germline, CDR1 is DFQATT, CDR2 SNEGSKA (reference sequence). This CDR3 spans 13 amino acids. The record originates from a study of blood T cells in healthy people across ages. Overall study findings and caveats: Age advanced and TCR beta diversity per million T cells fell, roughly linearly.

The sequencing sample was made of blood. This TCR was sampled from a woman aged 25 to 39 in good health. The chain recombines TRBV20-1 with TRBJ1-4; D gene uncertain. CDR3: CSARDYRFEKLFF. The CDR3 DNA is TGCAGTGCTAGAGATTACCGGTTTGAAAAACTGTTTTTT.